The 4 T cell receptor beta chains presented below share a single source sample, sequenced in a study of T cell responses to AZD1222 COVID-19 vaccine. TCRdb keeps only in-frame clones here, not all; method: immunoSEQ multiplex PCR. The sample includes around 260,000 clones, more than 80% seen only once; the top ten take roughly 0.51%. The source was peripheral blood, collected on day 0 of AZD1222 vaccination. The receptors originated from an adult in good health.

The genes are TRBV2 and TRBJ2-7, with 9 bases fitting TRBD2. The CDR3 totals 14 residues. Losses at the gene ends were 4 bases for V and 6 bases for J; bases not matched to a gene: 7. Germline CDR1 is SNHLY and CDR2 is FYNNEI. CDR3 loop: CASSASSGITEQYF. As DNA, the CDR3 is TGTGCCAGCAGTGCGTCTAGCGGGATTACCGAGCAGTACTTC.

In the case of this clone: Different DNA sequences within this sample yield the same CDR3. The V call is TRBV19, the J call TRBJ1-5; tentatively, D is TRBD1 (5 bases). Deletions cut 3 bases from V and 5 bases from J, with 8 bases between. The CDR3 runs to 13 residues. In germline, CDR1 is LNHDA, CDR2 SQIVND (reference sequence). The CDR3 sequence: CASSILGDQPQHF. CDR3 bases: TGTGCCAGTAGTATTTTAGGGGATCAGCCCCAGCATTTT.

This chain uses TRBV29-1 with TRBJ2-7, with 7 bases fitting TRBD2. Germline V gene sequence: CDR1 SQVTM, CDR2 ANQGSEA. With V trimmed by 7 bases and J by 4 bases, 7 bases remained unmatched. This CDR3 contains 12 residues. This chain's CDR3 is CSGKTSPYEQYF. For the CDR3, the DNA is TGCAGCGGGAAGACTAGCCCTTACGAGCAGTACTTC.

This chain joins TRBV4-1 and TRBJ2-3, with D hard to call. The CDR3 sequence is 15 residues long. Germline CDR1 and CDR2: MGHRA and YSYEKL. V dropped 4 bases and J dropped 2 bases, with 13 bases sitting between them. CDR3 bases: TGCGCCAGCAGCCCGATGCCACAGAACACAGATACGCAGTATTTT. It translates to CASSPMPQNTDTQYF.